A selection of T cell receptor beta chains follows, all from one sample in a study of tumor and adjacent non-tumor tissue in lung cancer. TCRdb passed the multiplex PCR reads through MiXCR, listing each CDR3 protein once. This table has about 79,000 distinct CDR3 sequences, over 55% appearing once. Specimen: lung tumor tissue. The receptors originated from a woman in her thirties or forties with non-small cell lung cancer. The CDR3 runs from the conserved cysteine through the conserved F or W.

J	V	CDR3
TRBJ2-1	TRBV24-1	CTTSDVMKGPGNEQFF
TRBJ2-5	TRBV12-3/TRBV12-4	CASRAGLHQETHYF
TRBJ1-5	TRBV6-5	CASSYQTGGQPQHF
TRBJ2-1	TRBV11-2	CASSSRIVTSGGLWEQFF
TRBJ1-2	TRBV21-1	CASSKEDWVFVYGYTF
TRBJ1-1	TRBV11-2	CASSPDRGGTEALF
TRBJ2-1	TRBV6-1	CASRGSGQGYNEQFF
TRBJ1-2	TRBV6-5	CANSRPGTGNYGYTF
TRBJ2-5	TRBV12-3/TRBV12-4	CASTFGTSGLYQETQYF
TRBJ2-7	TRBV11-1	CASRGKRSYEQYF
TRBJ2-1	TRBV10-3	CPIRGASAPGEQFF
TRBJ2-1	TRBV20-1	CSAAGSLTLDEQFF
TRBJ2-3	TRBV11-3	CVSCGGGRDTQYF
TRBJ2-7	TRBV29-1	CNVEGKARDRAYEQYF
TRBJ1-2	TRBV4-1	CTSSQVRGDHGYTF
TRBJ1-2	TRBV12-3/TRBV12-4	CASSTGWGMGQQRYGYTF
TRBJ2-5	TRBV6-1	CTSSDASPETQYF
TRBJ1-1	TRBV11-2	CASRLEHVAAFF
TRBJ2-3	TRBV4-2	CASSQEYGGGTDTQYF
TRBJ1-3	TRBV4-2	CASSQASATSPRGGNTIYF
TRBJ2-7	TRBV11-2	CASSEGISEGRGEQYF
TRBJ1-5	TRBV28	CATYKGAYSNQPQHF
TRBJ2-3	TRBV29-1	CSVGRTGTDTQYF
TRBJ2-1	TRBV11-2	CASSWTSRNNDQFF
TRBJ2-1	TRBV7-9	CASSLAVTDYNEQFF
TRBJ2-5	TRBV11-2	CASSLTTGVGETQYF
TRBJ2-7	TRBV11-2	CANSQQGGTQYEQYF
TRBJ2-1	TRBV20-1	CSARNLRAQEYNEQFF